This note documents a single T cell receptor (beta chain) sequence. The antigen is undetermined. Cells sorted as Tregs were CD4+, CD25+ and CD127-/low. Whole-study results and caveats: Whole repertoires were not studied in the larger cohort, only one V-J beta rearrangement. Tumor Treg TCRs overlapped most with tumor naive CD4+ cells. Tumor memory CD4+ T cell TCR gene usage clustered with blood and lymph node memory CD4+ cells and lymph node naive CD4+ cells.

Semi-nested PCR with Nested Universal Primer A followed constant-region reverse priming of full-length variable regions. TCRdb redid the calling of the 5' RACE reads with MiXCR, one entry per CDR3 protein. The sample shows tens of thousands of distinct CDR3 sequences, about a quarter of them seen only once. This clonotype originated in a female donor with breast cancer. Sequencing was done on a sample of tumor-infiltrating Tregs sorted from the breast tumor.

The CDR3 reads CASTQSGGRTEAFF. CDR3 DNA sequence: TGCGCCAGCACCCAGTCGGGGGGGCGAACTGAAGCTTTCTTT. V usage is TRBV5-1 and J usage is TRBJ1-1; possibly TRBD1 for D (6 bases). CDR3 length: 14 residues. The V and J ends lost 6 bases and 5 bases respectively, with 17 bases between them. The V gene's germline CDR1 is SGHRS and CDR2 YFSETQ.